The present T cell receptor beta chain was sequenced within a study of beta chain features in type 1 diabetes. The entirety of the isolated RNA underwent reverse transcription, so expressed TCRB transcripts were sequenced. Approximately 3.6 million reads was the average for naive, central memory and regulatory T cell samples. Generated by immunoSEQ multiplex PCR, the TCRdb table keeps only in-frame clones and is missing some. The sample comprises about 48,000 clones, over 40% of which are singletons, and more than 1.4% rests with the top ten. Study-wide results and caveats: Shorter TCRB CDR3s, moderately but significantly so, were found in Type 1 diabetes patients in all four CD4+ subsets. The naive, central memory and Treg TCRB repertoires showed an apparent similarity that was greater among patients than among healthy donors.

This clone was detected only a few times. No antigen is known for it. J was trimmed by 1 base and V by 7 bases; bases with no gene match: 4. This CDR3 spans 14 amino acids. Per germline, CDR1 MNHEY and CDR2 SVGAGI. The sequence was obtained from a young man with type 1 diabetes. This chain connects TRBV6-5 to TRBJ1-1; TRBD1 matches 9 bases. Sequencing input: Tregs from blood. CDR3: CASKAGQGNTEAFF. Written as DNA, the CDR3 is TGTGCCAGCAAAGCGGGACAGGGGAACACTGAAGCTTTCTTT.